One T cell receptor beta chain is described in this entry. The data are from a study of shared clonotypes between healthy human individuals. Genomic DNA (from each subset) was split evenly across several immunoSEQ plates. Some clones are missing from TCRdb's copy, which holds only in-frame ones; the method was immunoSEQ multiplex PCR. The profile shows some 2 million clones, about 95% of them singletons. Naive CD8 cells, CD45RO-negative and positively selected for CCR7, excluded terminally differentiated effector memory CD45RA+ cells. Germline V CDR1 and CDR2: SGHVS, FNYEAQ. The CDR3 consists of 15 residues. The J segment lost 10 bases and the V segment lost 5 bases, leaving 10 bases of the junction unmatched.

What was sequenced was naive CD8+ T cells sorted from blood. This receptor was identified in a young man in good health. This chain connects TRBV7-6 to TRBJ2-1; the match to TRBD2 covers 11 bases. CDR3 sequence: CASSASGGQGWEQFF. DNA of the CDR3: TGTGCCAGCAGCGCTAGCGGGGGGCAGGGGTGGGAGCAGTTCTTC.